The clone carrying this TCR beta chain was counted only a few times. Its antigen is as yet unknown. These data belong to a study of immune evolution from preneoplasia to lung adenocarcinoma. Regarding the study as a whole: Normal lung had the highest top T cell clone frequencies.

Germline CDR1 reads WSHSY; CDR2 reads SAAADI. The V gene lost 3 bases and the J gene lost 4 bases, with 11 bases spanning the gap. The CDR3 runs 14 residues. Generated by immunoSEQ multiplex PCR, the TCRdb table keeps only in-frame clones and is missing some. The sample records about 41,000 clones, 70% to 85% being singletons. This clonotype originated in a person aged 55 to 70 with lung adenocarcinoma. The chain carries TRBV10-2 and TRBJ2-3; D is ambiguous. The sequenced sample consisted of FFPE invasive lung adenocarcinoma tissue. CDR3 DNA: TGCGCCAGCAGTGATACCGGTCGGTCAGATACGCAGTATTTT. It codes for CASSDTGRSDTQYF.